In this sample, the clone carrying this T cell receptor beta chain turned up a few times. Antigen specificity is unknown. The record originates from a study of OX40 agonist ivuxolimab in advanced cancers. Study-level results: CD4+ and CD8+ blood T cells expanded clonally by week 6 at 0.1 to 3.0 mg/kg. The investigators did not determine what antigen specificity the expanded peripheral T cells had.

The timepoints at which blood was sampled were baseline, cycle 4 day 1, and cycle 7 day 1. Profiling relied on immunoSEQ multiplex PCR, and the TCRdb table lists in-frame clones only, not all of them. The repertoire holds 84,000 or so clones, with roughly 80% as singletons. The source was CD4+ or CD8+ T cells sorted from blood, collected in a trial of the OX40 agonist ivuxolimab. This TCR was sampled from an adult with an advanced solid tumor such as melanoma, head and neck, liver or kidney cancer.

The CDR3 bases are TGCGCCAGCAGCCAAGTAGAGGGGTCGGGCGAGCAGTACTTC. It yields the protein CASSQVEGSGEQYF. The chain recombines TRBV4-3 with TRBJ2-7, with D possibly called TRBD1 or TRBD2 (5 bases each). The germline V gene encodes CDR1 LGHNA and CDR2 YSLEER. The CDR3 runs to 14 residues. Trimming took off 1 base at V and 6 bases at J, with 13 bases between the two ends.